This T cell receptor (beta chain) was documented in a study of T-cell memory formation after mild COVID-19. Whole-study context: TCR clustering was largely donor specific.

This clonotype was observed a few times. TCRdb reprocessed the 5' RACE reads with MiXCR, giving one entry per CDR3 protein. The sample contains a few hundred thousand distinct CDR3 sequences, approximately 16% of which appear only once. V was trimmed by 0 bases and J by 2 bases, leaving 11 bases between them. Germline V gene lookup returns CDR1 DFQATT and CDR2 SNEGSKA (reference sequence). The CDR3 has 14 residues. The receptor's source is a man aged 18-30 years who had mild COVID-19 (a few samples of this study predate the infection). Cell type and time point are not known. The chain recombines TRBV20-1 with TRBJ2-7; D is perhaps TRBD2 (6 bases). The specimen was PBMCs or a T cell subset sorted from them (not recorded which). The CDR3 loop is CSARDSGVPYEQYF. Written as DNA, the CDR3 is TGCAGTGCTAGAGATTCGGGGGTCCCCTACGAGCAGTACTTC.